This T cell receptor (beta chain) is drawn from a study of T cells in Graves' hyperthyroidism and ophthalmopathy. Clinicians diagnosed patients from clinical symptoms, serum thyroxine and TRAb, thyroid ultrasound and orbital computed tomography. This clonotype has ten or more counts. Germline CDR1 reads LGHDT; CDR2 reads YNNKEL (reference sequence). This CDR3 comprises 13 residues. V was cut by 8 bases and J by 3 bases, with 14 bases left in between. What was amplified from RNA transcripts were TCR beta CDR3 regions. First-round RT-PCR with HTBI primers amplified the TCR CDR3 region. TCRdb reanalysed the multiplex PCR reads using MiXCR and keeps one entry per CDR3 protein. The sample carries 450,000 to 600,000 distinct CDR3 sequences, 15% to 20% recorded once.

This chain joins TRBV3-1 and TRBJ2-7; TRBD2 is a possible D gene (5 bases). Sequencing used blood. This clonotype was sampled from a man aged 35 to 55 with Graves' ophthalmopathy. The CDR3: CASERGGDYEQYF. In DNA, the CDR3 is TGTGCCAGCGAACGGGGTGGCGACTACGAGCAGTACTTC.